The rows below give T cell receptor beta chains drawn from one sample of a study of cytomegalovirus exposure and HLA in healthy donors. The table came from immunoSEQ multiplex PCR; TCRdb's copy has only in-frame clones and leaves some out. Of some 150,000 clones listed, around 73% are singletons. Sample: PBMCs. These receptors were obtained from a female donor in good health and CMV-seronegative. Both conserved end residues are part of each CDR3. Fields, in order: V gene, J gene, D gene, clone size, CDR3 DNA, CDR3 protein. A D gene is named only where the DNA matches it firmly. The size of a clone is reported for some rows only, either as once, few or many, or as a class for expanded clones.

V: TRBV5-6
J: TRBJ1-2
D: TRBD1
size: -
DNA: TGTGCCAGCAGCTTATACCAGGGACAGACCTATGGCTACACCTTC
CDR3: CASSLYQGQTYGYTF

V: TRBV6-1
J: TRBJ1-3
D: -
size: -
DNA: -
CDR3: CASSSSSSGNTIYF

V: TRBV27
J: TRBJ1-1
D: -
size: -
DNA: TGTGCCAGCAGTTTCGTTGTCAGGGCAGGGAACACTGAAGCTTTCTTT
CDR3: CASSFVVRAGNTEAFF

V: TRBV5-8
J: TRBJ2-1
D: TRBD2
size: few
DNA: TGTGCCAGCAGCCCCGGACTAGCGGGGAGGGGTGAGCAGTTCTTC
CDR3: CASSPGLAGRGEQFF

V: TRBV28
J: TRBJ1-4
D: -
size: -
DNA: -
CDR3: CASSSGQGEEKLFF

V: TRBV27
J: TRBJ2-2
D: -
size: -
DNA: TGTGCCAGCAGTTTAGGGCTAAACCACGGGGAGCTGTTTTTT
CDR3: CASSLGLNHGELFF

V: TRBV9
J: TRBJ1-2
D: TRBD1
size: once
DNA: TGTGCCAGCAGCCCCCTAGACAGGGGCTATGGCTACACCTTC
CDR3: CASSPLDRGYGYTF

V: TRBV5-4
J: TRBJ1-2
D: -
size: once
DNA: TGTGCCAGCAGCCCCACAGGACCTCCTAACTATGGCTACACCTTC
CDR3: CASSPTGPPNYGYTF

V: TRBV11-3
J: TRBJ2-1
D: TRBD1
size: -
DNA: TGTGCCAGCAGCCTGCGTGACAGGGATAGCAATGAGCAGTTCTTC
CDR3: CASSLRDRDSNEQFF

V: TRBV28
J: TRBJ2-1
D: -
size: -
DNA: TGTGCCAGCAGTAGAGGGCCCCTGGCTGAGCAGTTCTTC
CDR3: CASSRGPLAEQFF

V: TRBV9
J: TRBJ2-7
D: TRBD1
size: -
DNA: TGTGCCAGCAGTGGAGGCGGACAGGGCACAACTTATAACTACGAGCAGTACTTC
CDR3: CASSGGGQGTTYNYEQYF

V: TRBV18
J: TRBJ1-1
D: -
size: -
DNA: TGTGCCAGCTCACCCGACAGAACGAACACTGAAGCTTTCTTT
CDR3: CASSPDRTNTEAFF

V: TRBV28
J: TRBJ2-7
D: -
size: -
DNA: TGTGCCAGCAGTTTGGACCCGGAGGGCCCCTACGAGCAGTACTTC
CDR3: CASSLDPEGPYEQYF

V: TRBV7-9
J: TRBJ2-7
D: -
size: -
DNA: TGTGCCAGCAGTCTACTTCCCGGGAGAAGCCTCTACGAGCAGTACTTC
CDR3: CASSLLPGRSLYEQYF

V: TRBV19
J: TRBJ2-1
D: TRBD1
size: -
DNA: TGTGCCAGTAGTATAGATGGGTCAGGGGGCCTAGGAAATGAGCAGTTCTTC
CDR3: CASSIDGSGGLGNEQFF

V: TRBV5-1
J: TRBJ2-7
D: TRBD1
size: few
DNA: TGCGCCAGCAGCTTGGATCGGACAGGGGTGGGTGAGCAGTACTTC
CDR3: CASSLDRTGVGEQYF

V: TRBV29-1
J: TRBJ1-2
D: TRBD1
size: -
DNA: TGCAGCGCTGGAACCGGGACAGGGGGAGTCTATGGCTACACCTTC
CDR3: CSAGTGTGGVYGYTF

V: TRBV2
J: TRBJ1-2
D: -
size: once
DNA: TGTGCCAGCACCCTCGCCGGGATAACTGGCTACACCTTC
CDR3: CASTLAGITGYTF

V: TRBV2
J: TRBJ1-6
D: -
size: -
DNA: TGTGCCAGCAGTGAAGACACCTCCTATAATTCACCCCTCCACTTT
CDR3: CASSEDTSYNSPLHF

V: TRBV27
J: TRBJ2-2
D: TRBD2
size: -
DNA: TGTGCCAGCAGTTTAATCGCGGGGGACGAGCTGTTTTTT
CDR3: CASSLIAGDELFF

V: TRBV4-1
J: TRBJ1-1
D: TRBD1
size: few
DNA: TGCGCCAGCAGCCAAGATCGGGGGACAGGGGGACTGACCACTGAAGCTTTCTTT
CDR3: CASSQDRGTGGLTTEAFF

V: TRBV6-1
J: TRBJ1-1
D: -
size: -
DNA: TGTGCCAGCAACGACTACGGGGATATGAACACTGAAGCTTTCTTT
CDR3: CASNDYGDMNTEAFF

V: TRBV6-5
J: TRBJ2-2
D: -
size: -
DNA: TGTGCCAGCAGAGTACAGGGTCGGAGCACCGGGGAGCTGTTTTTT
CDR3: CASRVQGRSTGELFF

V: TRBV28
J: TRBJ2-3
D: TRBD2
size: few
DNA: TGTGCCAGCAGTTCGAGCGGGAGGATGAGCACAGATACGCAGTATTTT
CDR3: CASSSSGRMSTDTQYF

V: TRBV28
J: TRBJ2-7
D: -
size: -
DNA: TGTGCCAGCAGTGCCTCGGGCTACGAGCAGTACTTC
CDR3: CASSASGYEQYF

V: TRBV11-3
J: TRBJ2-5
D: TRBD1
size: -
DNA: TGTGCCAGCAGCCCAGGCGAGGGGGCGGGCAGGTACCAAGAGACCCAGTACTTC
CDR3: CASSPGEGAGRYQETQYF

V: TRBV7-2
J: TRBJ1-2
D: -
size: -
DNA: TGTGCCAGCAGCTTAGTCAATCAGGCCAACTATGGCTACACCTTC
CDR3: CASSLVNQANYGYTF

V: TRBV21-1
J: TRBJ2-7
D: -
size: -
DNA: TGTGCCAGCAGCAAAATGGGTTTAGGGCTAGCGGGAAATGAGGGATCCTACGAGCAGTACTTC
CDR3: CASSKMGLGLAGNEGSYEQYF

V: TRBV10-2
J: TRBJ2-7
D: -
size: -
DNA: TGCGCCAGCAGTGGTGGCACAGGGCCTCAAGTGGGCGAGCAGTACTTC
CDR3: CASSGGTGPQVGEQYF

V: TRBV6-5
J: TRBJ1-2
D: -
size: -
DNA: TGTGCCAGCAGGGGAGACACTTACTACACCTTC
CDR3: CASRGDTYYTF

V: TRBV6-5
J: TRBJ2-7
D: -
size: -
DNA: TGTGCCAGCAGTTCCCCGGATGAGGGAGCCCACGAGCAGTACTTC
CDR3: CASSSPDEGAHEQYF

V: TRBV5-6
J: TRBJ1-1
D: -
size: -
DNA: TGTGCCAGCAGCTTACAGGGTGGTACTGAAGCTTTCTTT
CDR3: CASSLQGGTEAFF

V: TRBV13
J: TRBJ2-4
D: -
size: -
DNA: TGTGCCAGCAGCTTTAACAATGGTCCAGCCAAAAACATTCAGTACTTC
CDR3: CASSFNNGPAKNIQYF

V: TRBV6-5
J: TRBJ1-2
D: -
size: few
DNA: TGTGCCAGCAGCGACTTCGATGGCTACACCTTC
CDR3: CASSDFDGYTF

V: TRBV7-8
J: TRBJ1-1
D: -
size: -
DNA: TGTGCCAGCAGCTTAGATGCGTACACTGAAGCTTTCTTT
CDR3: CASSLDAYTEAFF

V: TRBV6-1
J: TRBJ2-7
D: -
size: -
DNA: TGTGCCAGCAGTTCTACAGGGCGACCCTACGAGCAGTACTTC
CDR3: CASSSTGRPYEQYF

V: TRBV7-9
J: TRBJ2-1
D: -
size: -
DNA: TGTGCCAGCAGGGGGGGTTGGGCGAACCTATACAATGAGCAGTTCTTC
CDR3: CASRGGWANLYNEQFF

V: TRBV6-4
J: TRBJ2-1
D: TRBD1
size: -
DNA: TGTGCCAGCAGTGAGGAGCAGGGGGCGAACATTTACAATGAGCAGTTCTTC
CDR3: CASSEEQGANIYNEQFF

V: TRBV7-6
J: TRBJ1-2
D: TRBD1
size: -
DNA: TGTGCCAGCAGCCCTACGGTGGGGACAGGGGTTGGGGTAAACTATGGCTACACCTTC
CDR3: CASSPTVGTGVGVNYGYTF

V: TRBV15
J: TRBJ2-7
D: -
size: -
DNA: TGTGCCACCAGCAGCGGTCCACACGAGCAGTACTTC
CDR3: CATSSGPHEQYF

V: TRBV7-7
J: TRBJ2-2
D: -
size: -
DNA: TGTGCCAGCAGCCCACGGCCTAGTCAGGGGACCGGGGAGCTGTTTTTT
CDR3: CASSPRPSQGTGELFF

V: TRBV25-1
J: TRBJ1-5
D: TRBD1
size: few
DNA: TGTGCCAGCATGACAGGGGATAGCAATCAGCCCCAGCATTTT
CDR3: CASMTGDSNQPQHF

V: TRBV11-2
J: TRBJ2-7
D: TRBD1
size: -
DNA: TGTGCCAGCAGCACAGGGGGTACCTACGAGCAGTACTTC
CDR3: CASSTGGTYEQYF

V: TRBV7-9
J: TRBJ1-1
D: -
size: -
DNA: TGTGCCAGCAGCTTACGACTAAACACTGAAGCTTTCTTT
CDR3: CASSLRLNTEAFF

V: TRBV19
J: TRBJ2-1
D: TRBD2
size: -
DNA: TGTGCCAGTAGTATACTTGCCGCGGGGGGCGGGGGGAATGAGCAGTTCTTC
CDR3: CASSILAAGGGGNEQFF

V: TRBV9
J: TRBJ2-2
D: TRBD1
size: -
DNA: TGTGCCAGCAGCGTAGGTGAGACAGGGTTACGCACGGTCACCGGGGAGCTGTTTTTT
CDR3: CASSVGETGLRTVTGELFF

V: TRBV5-4
J: TRBJ2-3
D: TRBD1
size: few
DNA: TGTGCCAGCAGAGGGACAGGGGTGGGGGATACGCAGTATTTT
CDR3: CASRGTGVGDTQYF

V: TRBV9
J: TRBJ2-2
D: -
size: -
DNA: TGTGCCAGCAGCGAATGGGCAGGGGACACCGGGGAGCTGTTTTTT
CDR3: CASSEWAGDTGELFF

V: TRBV28
J: TRBJ1-2
D: TRBD1
size: -
DNA: TGTGCCAGCAGTCCCTCAGGACAGGGGGGTGGCTACACCTTC
CDR3: CASSPSGQGGGYTF

V: TRBV4-1
J: TRBJ1-3
D: -
size: -
DNA: TGCGCCAGCAGCCAAAGGGAGAACTCTGGAAACACCATATATTTT
CDR3: CASSQRENSGNTIYF

V: TRBV6-5
J: TRBJ1-1
D: -
size: -
DNA: TGTGCCAGCAGTTACGGCAGGGGAGTGACTGAAGCTTTCTTT
CDR3: CASSYGRGVTEAFF